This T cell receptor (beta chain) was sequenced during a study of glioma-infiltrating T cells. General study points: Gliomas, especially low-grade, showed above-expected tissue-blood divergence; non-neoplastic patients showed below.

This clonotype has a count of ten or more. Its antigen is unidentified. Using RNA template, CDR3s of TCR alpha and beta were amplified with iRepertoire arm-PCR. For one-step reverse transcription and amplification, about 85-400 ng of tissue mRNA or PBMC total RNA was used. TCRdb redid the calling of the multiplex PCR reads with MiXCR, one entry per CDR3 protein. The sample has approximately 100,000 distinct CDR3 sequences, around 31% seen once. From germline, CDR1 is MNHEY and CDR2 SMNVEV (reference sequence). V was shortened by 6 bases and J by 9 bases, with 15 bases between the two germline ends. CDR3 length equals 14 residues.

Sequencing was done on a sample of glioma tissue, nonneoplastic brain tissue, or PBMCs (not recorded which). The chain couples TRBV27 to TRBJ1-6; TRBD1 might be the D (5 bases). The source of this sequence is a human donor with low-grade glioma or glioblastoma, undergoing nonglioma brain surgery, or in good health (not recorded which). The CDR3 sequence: CASSWTIGGSPLHF. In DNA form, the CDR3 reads TGTGCCAGCAGCTGGACCATCGGGGGTTCACCCCTCCACTTT.